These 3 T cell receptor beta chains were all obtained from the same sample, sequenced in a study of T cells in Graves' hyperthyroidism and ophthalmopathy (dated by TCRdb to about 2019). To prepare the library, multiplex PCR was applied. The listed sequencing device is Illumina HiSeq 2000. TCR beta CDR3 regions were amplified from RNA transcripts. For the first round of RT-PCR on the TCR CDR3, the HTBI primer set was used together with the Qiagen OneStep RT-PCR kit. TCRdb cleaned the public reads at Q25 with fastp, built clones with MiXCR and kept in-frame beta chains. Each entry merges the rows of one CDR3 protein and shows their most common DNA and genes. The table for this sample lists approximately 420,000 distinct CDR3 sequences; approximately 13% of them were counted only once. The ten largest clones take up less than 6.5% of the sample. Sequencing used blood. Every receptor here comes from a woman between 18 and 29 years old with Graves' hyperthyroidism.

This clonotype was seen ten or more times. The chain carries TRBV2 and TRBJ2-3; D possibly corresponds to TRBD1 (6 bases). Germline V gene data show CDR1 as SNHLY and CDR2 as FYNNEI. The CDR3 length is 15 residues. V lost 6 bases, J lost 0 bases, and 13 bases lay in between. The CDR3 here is CASRTDRRSTDTQYF. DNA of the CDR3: TGTGCCAGCAGGACGGACAGACGAAGCACAGATACGCAGTATTTT. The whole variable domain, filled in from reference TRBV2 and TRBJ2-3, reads EPEVTQTPSHQVTQMGQEVILRCVPISNHLYFYWYRQILGQKVEFLVSFYNNEISEKSEIFDDQFSVERPDGSNFTLKIRSTKLEDSAMYFCASRTDRRSTDTQYFGPGTRLTVL.

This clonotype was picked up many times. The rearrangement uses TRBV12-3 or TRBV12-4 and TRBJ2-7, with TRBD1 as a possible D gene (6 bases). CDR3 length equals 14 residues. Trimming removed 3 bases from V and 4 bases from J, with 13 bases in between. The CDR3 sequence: CASSFLGQTYEQYF. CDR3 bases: TGTGCCAGCAGTTTTTTAGGACAGACTTACGAGCAGTACTTC.

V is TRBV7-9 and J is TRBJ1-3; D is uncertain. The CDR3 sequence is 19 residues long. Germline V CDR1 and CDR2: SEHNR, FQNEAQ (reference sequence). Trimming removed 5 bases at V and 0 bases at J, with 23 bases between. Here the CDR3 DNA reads TGTGCCAGCAGCACAAACAACCCTGACTCTTCGAGCTCTGGAAACACCATATATTTT. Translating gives CASSTNNPDSSSSGNTIYF.